This TCR beta chain was sequenced for a study of identical twins. Study-wide points: For monozygotic twins, models underestimated out-of-frame TCR alpha sharing. The authors noted that invariant MAIT and iNKT cells could partly confound zero-insertion analyses. For cord blood, abundant beta clonotypes had fewer insertions, unlike memory repertoires, which showed none.

Germline V gene data show CDR1 as PRHDT and CDR2 as FYEKMQ (reference sequence). This CDR3 region has 15 residues. V lost 0 bases to trimming and J lost 3 bases, with 9 bases between them. In the case of this clonotype: Its target is unknown.

Unique molecular identifiers were present on the cDNA, and a universal primer site came from template switching. TCRdb passed the 5' RACE reads through MiXCR, listing each CDR3 protein once. The table records nearly 250,000 distinct CDR3 sequences, roughly 7% of them present only once. The data also belong to a second study, concerning yellow fever vaccine responses in identical twins.

V usage is TRBV13 and J usage is TRBJ2-1; D gene unclear. The sequence came from a young woman in good health. Sequencing was carried out using memory (CD45RO+) T cells sorted from blood. The CDR3: CASSLGGPNYNEQFF. In DNA, the CDR3 is TGTGCCAGCAGCTTAGGTGGACCAAACTACAATGAGCAGTTCTTC.